The TCR beta chain under discussion was sequenced for a study of cytomegalovirus exposure and HLA in healthy donors (dated by TCRdb to 2017 to 2019). Study-wide context: According to an earlier analysis of 550 to 750 of the donors, about 180 million T cells yielded 117 million unique TCR beta sequences and approximately 300 Gb of sequence data. A later analysis re-examined previously published TCR beta repertoires from about 700 donors and added high-resolution HLA genotyping to investigate patterns of TCR occurrence. Genome-wide SNP genotypes for about 65% of the roughly 670 donors were used in a later genetic analysis, which treated that subset as a discovery cohort. Donor age, sex, ethnicity and CMV serostatus were compiled alongside the repertoire data. HLA typing included class I and class II loci at four-digit resolution. Rather than using new phenotypic data, the later analysis identified candidate immune exposures from TCR beta sequences and from how often those sequences occurred across donors. Along with the roughly 670-subject first cohort, a separate validation cohort of around 110 different subjects was used. The study used immunosequencing to profile the T cell repertoires of approximately 640 subjects and linked those repertoires to cytomegalovirus serostatus. A handful of DR-DQ haplotypes were handled as single units for association and clustering because linkage in the cohort was strong. About 280 gigabases of sequencing data and around 85 million unique TCR sequences made up an early release that covered 500 to 650 HLA-typed donors. To decide whether each TCR beta V gene segment behaved as functional or pseudogenic, an earlier analysis of approximately 620 of the donors relied on high-throughput TCR beta sequencing. The number of donors typed differed by locus, with roughly 620-630 for A, B, C, DRB1 and DQB1, 522 for DQA1, about 610 for DPA1, and some 470 for DPB1. All discovery cohort repertoires had been generated on a single sequencing platform. The study aimed to test whether signatures of past pathogen exposure could be identified by cataloging public T cell receptors. Among the roughly 400 genotyped donors, approximately 82% belonged to the genetic ancestry cluster associated with self-reported Caucasian donors. On average, around 230,000 unique TCR beta nucleotide sequences were sequenced per donor among more than 350 genotyped donors of the cohort, with approximately 18% of those sequences being non-productive. To predict cytomegalovirus infection status, the study combined high-throughput TCR immunosequencing, statistical association of individual TCRs with disease status, and machine learning.

In total, 500 to 700 healthy bone marrow donors made up the cohort. At the time of sampling, every cohort member was nominally healthy, though immune exposures that went unrecorded were likely present. The donor was CMV seronegative and belonged to the group of more than 300 seronegative cohort members. Every donor gave a peripheral blood sample, and the peripheral blood mononuclear cells from that sample were used for TCR beta sequencing. The Qiagen DNeasy Blood Extraction Kit was used to extract genomic DNA from the blood cell samples. Libraries were prepared through the immunoSEQ multiplex PCR assay. For the multiplex PCR, a mixture combining 60 forward primers for TCR Vbeta segments and 13 reverse primers for TCR Jbeta segments was used. The CDR3 region of rearranged TCR beta genes was amplified from genomic DNA by a multiplex PCR assay. Amplified TCR beta libraries were sequenced as 87-base-pair reads on the Illumina HiSeq System. In the source study's methods: In a later analysis, tens of millions of unique TCR beta chains were counted across the roughly 700 repertoires, and roughly 10 million of these chains were shared by at least two donors. Raw reads were error-corrected and collapsed into unique sequences with a nearest-neighbor algorithm that merged closely related sequences to remove PCR and sequencing errors. V, D and J gene segments were assigned by aligning CDR3 sequences to IMGT reference sequences. For a sequence to be retained, a match of at least six nucleotides to both a V gene segment and a J gene segment was required. Rearrangements were classified as productive when the CDR3 lacked stop codons and remained in frame with V and J, and all other rearrangements were classified as non-productive. Following IMGT convention, CDR3 was defined as the stretch from the second conserved V-encoded cysteine up to the conserved J-encoded phenylalanine. In an earlier analysis of more than 550 of the donors, sequences lacking an unambiguous match to a single V gene segment were excluded. In an earlier analysis of several hundred of the donors, V segments were called functional above 56.7% productive rearrangements and were called segregating when the between-donor standard deviation exceeded 5%. A statistical classification framework was built for diagnosing cytomegalovirus status from the catalog of TCR beta chain sequences. In a later analysis, V and J genes were assigned by comparing TCR nucleotide sequences against IMGT/GENE-DB human TR gene sequences. Using the TCRdist pipeline, a later analysis assigned CDR3 sequences along with most-parsimonious VDJ recombination scenarios. In a later analysis, each TCR beta chain was defined by its CDR3 amino acid sequence together with its V-gene family, and reads without a unique V-gene family were excluded. In a later analysis, approximately 640 highly shared, low-generation-probability nucleotide sequences were removed to address suspected cross-contamination and a sequencing artifact. In a later analysis, a clonal expansion index was calculated for each public chain from normalized within-repertoire ranks of inferred template counts. In a later analysis, generation probabilities were computed with a VDJ recombination model fitted to out-of-frame rearrangements, and the resulting probabilities were checked against IGoR. In a later analysis, TCR-TCR, TCR-HLA and TCR-CMV co-occurrence was scored with hypergeometric tests, and a repertoire-size bias correction was applied to TCR pairs. To estimate false discovery rates, a later analysis permuted the HLA or CMV assignments 20 times. In a later analysis, co-occurring TCRs were grouped using DBSCAN, with TCRdist sequence similarity added in when clustering inside HLA-allele-positive subsets. Repertoires with fewer than 30,000 or more than 120,000 public chains, plus five repertoires with anomalous nucleotide sharing, were excluded from co-occurrence clustering. The table was pulled from immuneACCESS by TCRdb, which kept in-frame rearrangements only. Such tables lose some clones; where checked, under half of the loss comes from unresolved V genes, and the rest has no known cause. That table gives V, J and clone size, and the DNA gave D and trimming. The sample profile shows around 200,000 clones; around 83% of them were found once. The top ten hold around 0.75% of the sample.

Beyond this particular receptor, the publication reports: The presence/absence analyses assumed that sequencing depth was roughly uniform across donors, and that assumption may not be true. For the cohort, immune exposure information was limited to CMV serostatus. HLA typing was unavailable for some donors at each locus, so association tests used only the typed subset. In a later analysis, most CMV-associated TCR beta chains were found to appear HLA-restricted, with HLA associations seemingly driven largely by CMV exposure. A further reported finding was that TCR beta sequences accurately predicted the HLA-A and HLA-B alleles for most subjects in the first cohort. Three of the identified cytomegalovirus-associated TCR beta chains were confirmed in vitro to be specific for cytomegalovirus antigens. Correlated functional status among segregating V segments might reflect linkage disequilibrium, but an unknown experimental factor could not be ruled out. The earlier analysis of 587 of the donors excluded roughly 17 rarely observed V segments, including chromosome 9 orphons, because counts were too low. A later analysis found that TCR association rates varied across HLA loci, with DRB1 alleles showing the most associated TCRs and HLA-C alleles the fewest. Only TCR beta chains were sequenced in this cohort, and the absence of alpha or paired-chain data limited detectable features. At a false discovery rate of 0.05, a later analysis linked under 20,000 TCR beta sequences to specific HLA alleles. The classifier was reported to diagnose cytomegalovirus status with high specificity and sensitivity in both the original and validation cohorts. Most TCR sequences were seen in very few donors, while some public TCRs were found in many individuals. Strong co-occurrence of HLA alleles, especially DR and DQ, made assigning TCR associations to individual alleles difficult. Compared with the approximately 670-donor mean, donors in an Asian-associated ancestry cluster had fewer N-insertions in productive TCRs, according to a later genetic analysis. In a later analysis, HLA-associated TCR beta chains were found to be more clonally expanded and to have lower generation probabilities than equally common non-associated chains. According to a later analysis, parvovirus B19, influenza, CMV and Epstein-Barr virus appeared linked to several top co-occurrence clusters. In the study, approximately 160 TCR beta chains were listed as associated with cytomegalovirus. An earlier analysis of 450 to 750 of the donors showed that most TCR beta V segments appeared in productive rearrangements either about 87% or about 30% of the time, which broadly matched IMGT annotations. According to the authors, the approach could potentially be generalized to other disease states and immunological phenotypes. A group of highly shared sequence variants was considered likely to be a technical artifact of the sequencing pipeline. Some IMGT-functional V segments, including TRBV6-2 and TRBV6-3, could not be distinguished by the 87-base-pair reads and were therefore excluded. In a later genetic analysis, a missense DCLRE1C variant was associated with V-gene and J-gene trimming of TCR beta chains, and the association was replicated in an independent cohort.

Concerning this clone itself: It has no known antigen specificity. Per-nucleotide qualities are absent, and no much larger clonotype sits a single base away.

The cysteine opens and the phenylalanine closes a CDR3 of 12 amino acids. CDR3 DNA is the only sequence kept; it has 36 bases, read in frame from the first base. At the junction V is shortened by 6 bases and J by 13 bases; bases outside the gene matches: 7. The germline V gene (reference sequence) yields LNHNV for CDR1 and YYDKDF for CDR2. Recombination joined TRBV15 with TRBJ1-1; 11 nucleotides in the junction match TRBD1. Input material: PBMCs. The receptor was derived from a woman aged 18 to 35 in good health and CMV-seronegative. Here is the DNA: TGTGCCACCAGTTATAGGACAGGGGGCGTTTTCTTT. Its translation reads: CATSYRTGGVFF.